The entry below describes one T cell receptor (beta chain). Its antigen is currently unknown. These data are taken from a study of shared clonotypes between healthy human individuals. Study outcomes and limitations: Since donors were few, the genetic and exposure-history diversity represented was limited. Naive subsets typically showed greater estimated richness than memory subsets.

V was cut by 10 bases and J by 3 bases, with 12 bases left in between. CDR3 length: 12 amino acids. The germline V gene has CDR1 SGHVS and CDR2 FQNEAQ. Splitting the CD4+ cells yielded a CD45RA+ naive subset and a CD45RA-negative memory subset. The method was immunoSEQ multiplex PCR; TCRdb's version includes in-frame clones alone and lacks a portion of them. Among approximately 620,000 clones listed, roughly 97% were seen once. This chain joins TRBV7-8 and TRBJ1-2; D is uncertain. Sequenced: naive CD4+ T cells sorted from blood. The subset: CD45RA+ positively selected. This TCR was recovered from a woman aged 25 to 39 in good health. The CDR3 is CATSPGDYGYTF. The CDR3 bases are TGTGCCACCAGTCCGGGCGACTATGGCTACACCTTC.